This T cell receptor beta chain appears in the sequencing data of a study of early T cells in non-severe SARS-CoV-2 infection. About the research overall: Chains were not paired, and sequencing was done on bulk RNA from unsorted whole blood.

This clonotype was observed a handful of times. TCRdb itself ran the 5' RACE reads through MiXCR, one entry per CDR3 protein. The repertoire has tens of thousands of distinct CDR3 sequences, roughly 11% of them found once; the top ten carry around 6.4%. Source material: whole blood. The source is an adult who was a healthcare worker with PCR-confirmed SARS-CoV-2 infection or an uninfected control (not recorded which).

Written as DNA, the CDR3 is TGTGCCAGCAGTGACCCTGGAAACACCATATATTTT. Translating it yields CASSDPGNTIYF. V and J are TRBV6-1 and TRBJ1-3, with D hard to call. CDR1 and CDR2 from the germline V gene are MNHNS and SASEGT. The CDR3 covers 12 residues. Trimming removed 3 bases from V and 2 bases from J, with 2 bases in between.